This T cell receptor beta chain is from a study of cytomegalovirus exposure and HLA in healthy donors. At the level of the study: Under 85% of roughly 400 genotyped donors fell in the Caucasian-associated ancestry cluster.

Trimming shortened V by 6 bases and J by 1 base, and 12 bases separated the two germline ends. This CDR3 spans 14 amino acids. Germline V gene sequence: CDR1 SNHLY, CDR2 FYNNEI. Study results and limitations: Through in vitro validation, three CMV-associated chains were shown to be specific for CMV antigens. Sequencing depth roughly uniform across donors was assumed in presence/absence analyses.

As to this clone: Its matching antigen is unknown.

Primers for the PCR totalled 60 Vbeta and 13 Jbeta. The data were produced by immunoSEQ multiplex PCR, yet TCRdb's version contains in-frame clones alone and is incomplete. The sample has about 160,000 clones, 65% to 80% seen once. Sample: PBMCs. This TCR came from a man aged 18 to 29 in good health and CMV-seropositive. The chain employs TRBV2 and TRBJ1-1; D call uncertain. The CDR3 bases are TGTGCCAGCAGAATCGACGCTAGGAACACTGAAGCTTTCTTT. Translating gives CASRIDARNTEAFF. The whole variable domain, filled in from reference TRBV2 and TRBJ1-1, reads EPEVTQTPSHQVTQMGQEVILRCVPISNHLYFYWYRQILGQKVEFLVSFYNNEISEKSEIFDDQFSVERPDGSNFTLKIRSTKLEDSAMYFCASRIDARNTEAFFGQGTRLTVV.